The 22 T cell receptor beta chains reported below all come from one sample, sequenced in a study of T-cell reconstitution after alpha-beta-depleted transplantation in children. During its preparation, the TCRbeta library received unique molecular identifiers. MiXCR, applied by TCRdb to the PCR reads, yields one record per CDR3 protein. Here the sample spans 350,000 to 400,000 distinct CDR3 sequences, 13% being singletons. The source material was PBMCs, sampled from the stem cell graft. Receptor source: a human donor who donated a stem cell graft to a child with Fanconi anemia.

V usage is TRBV12-3 or TRBV12-4 and J usage is TRBJ1-5, with a tentative D call TRBD1 (5 bases). CDR3 length: 13 residues. Deletions cut 5 bases from V and 11 bases from J, with 16 bases between. CDR3 sequence reads: CASSSSGASAQHF. Written as DNA, the CDR3 is TGTGCCAGCAGTAGCTCCGGGGCCTCGGCCCAGCATTTT.

The sample holds many counts of this clonotype. The chain couples TRBV12-3 or TRBV12-4 to TRBJ1-1; D gene uncertain. Trimming left V 11 bases short and J 1 base short, with 17 bases between. The CDR3 loop spans 14 amino acids. CDR3 amino acids: CAYSRVPGNTEAFF. The CDR3 region has the DNA TGTGCCTACAGCCGGGTCCCCGGGAACACTGAAGCTTTCTTT.

The rearrangement links TRBV28 to TRBJ1-3; 7 bases are a match to TRBD1. Germline V gene lookup returns CDR1 MDHEN and CDR2 SYDVKM. J was trimmed by 2 bases and V by 5 bases; bases with no gene match: 9. The CDR3 has 16 residues. The CDR3 nucleotides read TGTGCCAGCAGTCTACAGGGGCCTGCCACTGGAAACACCATATATTTT. Translated: CASSLQGPATGNTIYF. Looking up the rest from reference TRBV28 and TRBJ1-3 gives the full variable domain: DVKVTQSSRYLVKRTGEKVFLECVQDMDHENMFWYRQDPGLGLRLIYFSYDVKMKEKGDIPEGYSVSREKKERFSLILESASTNQTSMYLCASSLQGPATGNTIYFGEGSWLTVV.

At least ten counts were recorded for this clonotype. The V gene is TRBV7-8, the J gene TRBJ2-5; D not resolved. The germline V gene encodes CDR1 SGHVS and CDR2 FQNEAQ. Trimming cost V 7 bases and J 9 bases, with 15 bases left between them. The CDR3 loop spans 12 amino acids. The CDR3 loop reads CASTFENRAQYF. Written as DNA, the CDR3 is TGTGCCAGCACCTTCGAAAATCGTGCCCAGTACTTC.

V usage is TRBV11-2 and J usage is TRBJ1-3; D may be TRBD1 (5 bases). V gave up 4 bases and J gave up 9 bases, with 19 bases separating them. The germline CDR1 and CDR2 sequences are SGHAT and FQNNGV. This CDR3 is 15 amino acids long. The chain's CDR3 is CASSSLRQTLGTIYF. The DNA of the CDR3 is TGTGCCAGCAGCTCCCTCCGACAGACACTTGGCACCATATATTTT.

This clonotype showed up just a few times. This rearrangement joins TRBV7-2 to TRBJ2-1; 11 bases fit TRBD2. Germline-derived CDR1 and CDR2 are SGHTA and FQGNSA. The CDR3 spans 16 residues. V lost 5 bases and J lost 10; bases outside the gene matches: 13. The CDR3 loop is CASSIGLAGALTEQFF. CDR3 DNA: TGTGCCAGCAGCATTGGACTAGCGGGCGCCCTCACGGAGCAGTTCTTC. Full variable domain (missing parts from reference TRBV7-2 and TRBJ2-1): GAGVSQSPSNKVTEKGKDVELRCDPISGHTALYWYRQSLGQGLEFLIYFQGNSAPDKSGLPSDRFSAERTGGSVSTLTIQRTQQEDSAVYLCASSIGLAGALTEQFFGPGTRLTVL.

The chain joins TRBV11-2 to TRBJ2-7; D may correspond to TRBD1 or TRBD2 (5 bases each). The V gene lost 1 base and the J gene lost 2 bases, with 9 bases spanning the gap. This CDR3 is 14 amino acids long. In germline, CDR1 is SGHAT, CDR2 FQNNGV. CDR3 sequence: CASSLGGYTYEQYF. CDR3 in DNA: TGTGCCAGCAGCTTAGGGGGGTACACCTACGAGCAGTACTTC.

This clonotype has only a few counts. The CDR3 loop is CASSYLGDEQFF. The DNA for the CDR3 is TGTGCCAGCAGTTACTTGGGCGATGAGCAGTTCTTC. The chain uses TRBV6-2 or TRBV6-3 and TRBJ2-1; D gene unclear. The CDR3 totals 12 residues. Trimming left V 1 base short and J 8 bases short, with 6 bases between. Germline CDR1 and CDR2: MNHEY and SVGEGT.

This chain joins TRBV29-1 and TRBJ2-7; TRBD1 matches at 10 bases. Germline V gene data show CDR1 as SQVTM and CDR2 as ANQGSEA. This CDR3 is built from 15 residues. Losses at the gene ends were 4 bases for V and 6 bases for J; bases not matched to a gene: 12. In DNA form, the CDR3 reads TGCAGCGTTGCCTTGGGACAGGGGAATCGCGGCGAGCAGTACTTC. This gives the protein CSVALGQGNRGEQYF.

This clonotype was counted only a few times. The chain uses TRBV11-3 and TRBJ2-2; no definite D call. The CDR3 is made up of 13 amino acids. Germline CDR1 SGHNT, CDR2 YENEEA. Trimming stripped 5 bases from V and 4 bases from J, with 8 bases between. The CDR3 sequence: CASSQRVTGELFF. CDR3 DNA sequence: TGTGCCAGCAGCCAAAGGGTCACCGGGGAGCTGTTTTTT.

This clonotype was counted ten times or more. The rearrangement links TRBV16 to TRBJ2-6; no clear D. Per the germline V gene, CDR1 is KGHSY and CDR2 is FQNENV. The V gene lost 0 bases and the J gene lost 6 bases, with 9 bases spanning the gap. The CDR3 contains 15 residues. CDR3 sequence (DNA): TGTGCCAGCAGCCAATCAAGGGCTAAGGCCAACGTCCTGACTTTC. Residues: CASSQSRAKANVLTF.

This clonotype was seen a handful of times. The chain employs TRBV5-1 and TRBJ1-1; 7 bases line up with TRBD1. CDR1 SGHRS and CDR2 YFSETQ come from the germline V gene. CDR3 length: 16 amino acids. Trimming cost V 4 bases and J 0 bases; bases outside gene matches: 9. The CDR3 coding sequence is TGCGCCAGCAGCCCCACACAGGGGCGGATGAACACTGAAGCTTTCTTT. It codes for CASSPTQGRMNTEAFF.

This sequence joins TRBV20-1 and TRBJ2-5; 8 nucleotides match TRBD2. Looked up from germline, CDR1 is DFQATT and CDR2 is SNEGSKA (reference sequence). This CDR3 region has 13 residues. CDR3 sequence (DNA): TGCAGCCCGGGGGGGCCGGGTCTGGAGACCCAGTACTTC. It is translated as CSPGGPGLETQYF.

The chain is built from TRBV10-3 and TRBJ2-6; TRBD1 matches at 8 bases. The CDR3 runs 19 residues. The J segment lost 0 bases and the V segment lost 6 bases, leaving 13 bases of the junction unmatched. Germline V lookup: CDR1 ENHRY, CDR2 SYGVKD. DNA of the CDR3: TGTGCCATCAGGGGCGCGGGACAGGCTGACTTCTCTGGGGCCAACGTCCTGACTTTC. It translates to CAIRGAGQADFSGANVLTF.

This clonotype was observed a few times. This chain joins TRBV4-3 and TRBJ2-3, with D perhaps being TRBD1 or TRBD2 (5 bases each). The germline V gene encodes CDR1 LGHNA and CDR2 YSLEER. This CDR3 is 16 amino acids long. V was clipped by 3 bases and J by 5 bases, with 18 bases between them. The chain's CDR3 is CASSHKQGAPQDTQYF. The CDR3 nucleotides read TGCGCCAGCAGCCATAAGCAGGGAGCCCCCCAAGATACGCAGTATTTT.

This clonotype was recorded a few times. The rearrangement joins TRBV28 to TRBJ1-5, with 7 bases that match TRBD1. CDR1 MDHEN and CDR2 SYDVKM come from the germline V gene. V gave up 5 bases and J gave up 3 bases; unmatched junction bases: 10. The CDR3 consists of 16 residues. CDR3 DNA: TGTGCCAGCAGTAATATTAGGGGGCGCAACAATCAGCCCCAGCATTTT. Translation gives CASSNIRGRNNQPQHF.

This clonotype was found many times. The rearrangement links TRBV14 to TRBJ2-2; possible D gene TRBD1, 5 bases. The CDR3 runs to 15 residues. Germline V lookup: CDR1 SGHDN, CDR2 FVKESK. Trimming pared 4 bases from V and 1 base from J, leaving 10 bases between. Here the CDR3 DNA reads TGTGCCAGCAGCCGGTGGGGCGTGAACACCGGGGAGCTGTTTTTT. The encoded protein is CASSRWGVNTGELFF.

This clonotype was detected ten times or more. The chain employs TRBV4-2 and TRBJ2-7; unclear D gene. Trimming cost V 0 bases and J 0 bases, with 9 bases left between them. The CDR3 is 15 amino acids. Germline values: CDR1 LGHNA, CDR2 YNFKEQ. The chain's CDR3 is CASSQDAQSSYEQYF. CDR3 bases: TGTGCCAGCAGCCAAGATGCCCAGAGCTCCTACGAGCAGTACTTC.

The chain couples TRBV12-3 or TRBV12-4 to TRBJ1-1; D is uncertain. V lost 3 bases, J lost 3 bases, and 8 bases lay in between. The CDR3 extends over 13 amino acids. The CDR3 region is CASSFNTDTEAFF. The DNA for the CDR3 is TGTGCCAGCAGTTTCAATACCGACACTGAAGCTTTCTTT.

The chain joins TRBV11-2 to TRBJ1-2, with D tentatively TRBD1 (6 bases). The germline gives CDR1 SGHAT, CDR2 FQNNGV. The CDR3 loop spans 15 amino acids. Trimming removed 4 bases from V and 0 bases from J, with 12 bases in between. CDR3 protein: CASSSTGRANYGYTF. The CDR3 nucleotides read TGTGCCAGCAGCTCTACAGGGCGAGCTAACTATGGCTACACCTTC. The whole variable domain, filled in from reference TRBV11-2 and TRBJ1-2, reads EAGVAQSPRYKIIEKRQSVAFWCNPISGHATLYWYQQILGQGPKLLIQFQNNGVVDDSQLPKDRFSAERLKGVDSTLKIQPAKLEDSAVYLCASSSTGRANYGYTFGSGTRLTVV.

The J gene is TRBJ2-1, the V gene TRBV5-1, with a weak D call TRBD1 (6 bases). The length of the CDR3 is 12 residues. Between the trimmed V and J ends, which lost 6 bases and 14 bases, there was a span of 18 bases. The germline CDR1 and CDR2 sequences are SGHRS and YFSETQ. The CDR3 DNA reads TGCGCCAGCAACGAAATTGGCAGGGACAAGTTCTTC. Its protein is CASNEIGRDKFF.

The rearrangement joins TRBV7-8 to TRBJ2-1; TRBD1 might be the D (6 bases). This CDR3 contains 15 residues. CDR1 is SGHVS, CDR2 FQNEAQ, per germline. The ends were cut back, 1 base at V and 3 bases at J, with 10 bases in the middle. CDR3 sequence reads: CASSLGVQGYNEQFF. CDR3 in DNA: TGTGCCAGCAGCTTAGGGGTACAGGGCTACAATGAGCAGTTCTTC.